Included here is one TCR beta chain sequence, with context. Profiled with immunoSEQ multiplex PCR; TCRdb holds only in-frame clones, not every one. The sample yields some 130,000 clones, 86% seen once. These data originate in a study of blood T cell repertoires in COVID-19. CDR1 is KGHDR and CDR2 is SFDVKD in the germline V gene. V was trimmed by 3 bases and J by 8 bases, leaving 6 bases between them. The CDR3 is 11 residues long. Sequencing was done on a sample of peripheral blood. The receptor was isolated from a woman in her 70s with COVID-19, enrolled during active disease. V usage is TRBV24-1 and J usage is TRBJ1-2; no definite D call. As DNA, the CDR3 is TGTGCCACCAGTGATCCACAGGGCTACACCTTC. Its translation is CATSDPQGYTF.